A selection of T cell receptor beta chains follows, all from one sample in a study of blood T cell repertoires in COVID-19. The protocol was immunoSEQ multiplex PCR, while the TCRdb copy is restricted to in-frame clones and leaves out a portion. The sample has 300,000 or so clones; roughly 84% are singletons. The sequenced material came from PBMCs or T cells enriched from blood (not recorded which). These receptors were collected from a woman aged 25 to 39 who had recovered from COVID-19. The CDR3 runs from the conserved cysteine through the conserved F or W. Size tells how often a clone was seen (once, few, many) or the class of an expanded clone, and some rows leave it out.

j_call clone_size v_call cdr3_aa
TRBJ1-1 - TRBV14 CASSPEGWSLATEAFF
TRBJ2-2 - TRBV30 CAWRRGNTGELFF
TRBJ1-3 - TRBV7-9 CASSSRDRDSGNTIYF
TRBJ1-6 - TRBV11-2 CASSQLVGHNSPLHF
TRBJ1-4 - TRBV9 CASSVAQGALSEKLFF
TRBJ1-2 - TRBV27 CASSPGQGAGGYTF
TRBJ1-5 - TRBV6-6 CASSPGTGFVGNQPQHF
TRBJ2-1 - TRBV4-1 CASSQETSGGLNSYNEQFF
TRBJ1-2 - TRBV5-4 CASSFTGQGDIYGYTF
TRBJ1-5 - TRBV28 CASSLRQGVQPQHF
TRBJ2-6 - TRBV4-1 CASSQADRSGANVLTF
TRBJ1-6 - TRBV30 CARRDRSSYNSPLHF
TRBJ2-5 - TRBV11-2 CASSLAGRETQYF
TRBJ2-7 - TRBV1 CTSSQVTGGKNEQYF
TRBJ1-1 - TRBV5-1 CASSLASGTANTEAFF
TRBJ2-7 - TRBV5-8 CASSLGARTSEQYF
TRBJ1-6 - TRBV6-4 CASRADSSYNSPLHF
TRBJ1-2 - TRBV5-4 CASSWGQLANYGYTF
TRBJ1-5 - TRBV20-1 CSASHQGYQPQHF
TRBJ2-5 - TRBV6-5 CATFLQPQETQYF
TRBJ1-2 - TRBV5-1 CASSPGTGEVGYTF
TRBJ1-2 - TRBV7-9 CASSPPRTGEFGYTF
TRBJ1-1 - TRBV12-3/TRBV12-4 CASSGTGRLWAFF
TRBJ1-1 - TRBV28 CASTAMNTEAFF
TRBJ2-2 once TRBV5-6 CASSQYSQLAGELFF
TRBJ1-3 once TRBV7-2 CASSSVASTGTGNTIYF
TRBJ1-4 - TRBV25-1 CASSYGGGTNEKLFF
TRBJ1-3 - TRBV2 CASSGGTGPGNTIYF
TRBJ1-4 - TRBV28 CASSITGTVSGKLFF
TRBJ2-7 - TRBV15 CATSSPGYEQYF
TRBJ2-7 - TRBV13 CASSLRLAPYEQYF
TRBJ2-1 - TRBV2 CASQLDEQFF